The 9 T cell receptor beta chains below were found in one sample sequenced in a study of radiation and T cells in renal cell carcinoma. The assay was immunoSEQ multiplex PCR, and TCRdb's table has in-frame clones only and misses some. In the table there are roughly 150,000 clones, roughly 90% of which are singletons. The time point is: blood 2 weeks post-SBRT. Specified treatment: 15 Gy SBRT to primary tumor, nephrectomy 4 weeks later. This sample comprised blood, obtained from a patient whose treatment included radiotherapy and nephrectomy. These receptors originate from a woman in her forties or fifties with renal cell carcinoma.

This clone was seen a handful of times. This rearrangement joins TRBV6-6 to TRBJ2-2; D is ambiguous. Trimming took 2 bases from V and 5 from J, leaving 9 bases between them. The length of the CDR3 is 14 residues. Germline V gene data show CDR1 as MNHNY and CDR2 as SVGAGI (reference sequence). Here the CDR3 DNA reads TGTGCCAGCAGTTACCTCCCAGCGACCGGGGAGCTGTTTTTT. Translation: CASSYLPATGELFF.

V usage is TRBV20-1 and J usage is TRBJ1-1; perhaps TRBD1 as D (6 bases). Germline V CDR1 and CDR2: DFQATT, SNEGSKA (reference sequence). The CDR3 has 11 residues. Trimming left V 6 bases short and J 10 bases short, with 15 bases between. CDR3 sequence (DNA): TGCAGTGCCCCAAGGACAGCGACAGCTTTCTTT. Translated: CSAPRTATAFF.

A single count supports this clone. The chain is built from TRBV7-9 and TRBJ2-7; D uncertain. Germline CDR1 reads SEHNR; CDR2 reads FQNEAQ (reference sequence). V was pared by 5 bases and J by 3 bases, with 11 bases between. The CDR3 is 13 residues long. The CDR3, as DNA: TGTGCCAGCAGCCTTGACACCTTCTACGAGCAGTACTTC. Translating it yields CASSLDTFYEQYF.

V gene TRBV28 combines with J gene TRBJ1-6, with D perhaps matching TRBD1 (5 bases). V was pared by 6 bases and J by 7 bases, with 16 bases between. CDR3 length equals 15 residues. The V gene's germline CDR1 is MDHEN and CDR2 SYDVKM. This chain's CDR3 is CASRVQASPNSPLHF. Written as DNA, the CDR3 is TGTGCCAGCAGAGTACAGGCTTCTCCCAATTCACCCCTCCACTTT.

The CDR3 nucleotides read TGCGCCAGCAGCCACGTACAGGGAGAGAGCACTGAAGCTTTCTTT. Translating gives CASSHVQGESTEAFF. The chain joins TRBV5-1 to TRBJ1-1, with D possibly being TRBD1 (6 bases). V was shortened by 4 bases and J by 4 bases, with 17 bases between the two germline ends. Per the germline V gene, CDR1 is SGHRS and CDR2 is YFSETQ. CDR3 size: 15 residues.

CDR3 nucleotides: TGTGCCAGCAGCAAACAGGGGACTAGCGGGGGGCCTCTCTACAATGAGCAGTTCTTC. Translation gives CASSKQGTSGGPLYNEQFF. This sequence joins TRBV9 and TRBJ2-1; 15 bases agree with TRBD2. V lost 4 bases to trimming and J lost 3 bases; unmatched junction nucleotides: 11. The CDR3 is made up of 19 amino acids. In germline, CDR1 is SGDLS, CDR2 YYNGEE.

This sequence joins TRBV6-6 and TRBJ1-1, with D uncertain. Trimming took 2 bases from V and 7 from J, leaving 8 bases between them. Germline V lookup: CDR1 MNHNY, CDR2 SVGAGI (reference sequence). The CDR3 is 12 residues long. The chain's CDR3 is CASSYPDGEAFF. CDR3 coding DNA: TGTGCCAGCAGTTACCCGGACGGTGAAGCTTTCTTT.

The chain has TRBV6-5 and TRBJ1-1; D not certain. The CDR3 contains 14 residues. V was clipped by 4 bases and J by 6 bases, with 15 bases between them. From germline, CDR1 is MNHEY and CDR2 SVGAGI. The CDR3 is CASSWSQLRAEAFF. CDR3 DNA: TGTGCCAGCAGTTGGTCACAATTGAGGGCTGAAGCTTTCTTT.

The chain employs TRBV7-6 and TRBJ2-5; a possible D gene is TRBD1 (6 bases). Per germline, CDR1 SGHVS and CDR2 FNYEAQ. This CDR3 is built from 15 residues. V was cut by 5 bases and J by 4 bases, with 17 bases left in between. CDR3 sequence: CASSPTSGERETQYF. The CDR3 region has the DNA TGTGCCAGCAGCCCGACCTCAGGGGAACGAGAGACCCAGTACTTC.